The 16 T cell receptor beta chains below were found in one sample sequenced in a study of T cell responses to AZD1222 COVID-19 vaccine. Clones were sequenced by immunoSEQ multiplex PCR, and TCRdb holds only the in-frame ones, with some missing. The sample yields over 130,000 clones, under 95% seen once. The sequenced sample was peripheral blood, obtained on day 0 of AZD1222 vaccination. The receptors were gathered from an adult in good health.

The chain links TRBV19 to TRBJ2-1; 10 bases are a match to TRBD2. The CDR3 covers 16 residues. In germline, CDR1 is LNHDA, CDR2 SQIVND (reference sequence). With 5 bases clipped from V and 8 bases from J, the junction kept 12 bases outside the gene matches. CDR3 protein: CASSPNKAGGQYEQFF. The CDR3 DNA reads TGTGCCAGTAGTCCGAACAAAGCGGGGGGGCAGTATGAGCAGTTCTTC.

The chain couples TRBV5-1 to TRBJ2-3, with TRBD2 identical over 11 bases. The germline CDR1 and CDR2 sequences are SGHRS and YFSETQ. Trimming at V came to 2 bases and at J to 4 bases, leaving 3 bases not matched to a gene. CDR3 length equals 15 residues. Here the CDR3 DNA reads TGCGCCAGCAGCTTCTTAGCGGGGGGGCCAGATACGCAGTATTTT. Translated: CASSFLAGGPDTQYF.

This clone has a handful of counts. Other DNA variants within this sample encode the same CDR3. This chain connects TRBV4-3 to TRBJ2-7; no definite D call. The length of the CDR3 is 13 residues. Germline assignment: CDR1 LGHNA and CDR2 YSLEER. V was shortened by 0 bases and J by 1 base, with 4 bases between the two germline ends. The CDR3 loop reads CASSQDRSYEQYF. The CDR3 DNA is TGCGCCAGCAGCCAAGACAGATCCTACGAGCAGTACTTC.

The chain links TRBV19 to TRBJ1-5; D gene uncertain. CDR1 LNHDA and CDR2 SQIVND come from the germline V gene (reference sequence). The CDR3 spans 14 residues. The V and J ends lost 5 bases and 2 bases respectively, with 10 bases between them. CDR3 sequence: CASSRTHGNQPQHF. DNA for the CDR3: TGTGCCAGTAGTCGTACCCATGGCAATCAGCCCCAGCATTTT.

V is TRBV3-1 (or the pseudogene TRBV3-2) and J is TRBJ2-3, with TRBD2 identical over 11 bases. V lost 1 base to trimming and J lost 2 bases; unmatched junction nucleotides: 11. This CDR3 is 19 amino acids long. CDR1 is LGHDT and CDR2 is YNNKEL in the germline V gene (reference sequence). The CDR3 spells CASSQAVPLAGVFTDTQYF. CDR3 nucleotide sequence: TGTGCCAGCAGCCAAGCCGTACCACTAGCGGGGGTATTCACAGATACGCAGTATTTT.

The V gene is TRBV7-9, the J gene TRBJ2-3; D could derive from TRBD1 or TRBD2 (5 bases each). Germline CDR1 is SEHNR and CDR2 is FQNEAQ (reference sequence). CDR3 size: 15 residues. Deletions cut 2 bases from V and 3 bases from J, with 12 bases between. This chain's CDR3 is CASSLSGRPTDTQYF. The DNA for the CDR3 is TGTGCCAGCAGCTTATCGGGACGCCCAACAGATACGCAGTATTTT.

The chain couples TRBV10-3 to TRBJ2-4, with a tentative D call TRBD1 (5 bases). The V end was cut by 3 bases, the J end by 11 bases, with 17 bases between. Germline lookup yields CDR1 ENHRY and CDR2 SYGVKD. The CDR3 has 14 residues. CDR3 DNA sequence: TGTGCCATCAGTGACCTCGGGCTAGGGGTCGTTCAGTACTTC. This sequence encodes CAISDLGLGVVQYF.

The chain couples TRBV5-5 to TRBJ1-2, with 10 bases that match TRBD1. This CDR3 has 14 residues. Germline CDR1 SGHKS, CDR2 YYEKEE (reference sequence). The V and J ends lost 2 bases and 7 bases, in that order; junction bases with no gene match: 5. This CDR3 reads CASSFRDRGGGYTF. As DNA, the CDR3 is TGTGCCAGCAGCTTCCGGGACAGGGGAGGTGGCTACACCTTC.

The CDR3, as DNA: TGTGCCAGCAGTTCCGGGGGCCGGGATGGCTACACCTTC. Translating it yields CASSSGGRDGYTF. The chain uses TRBV6-1 and TRBJ1-2; a weak D match, TRBD1 (6 bases). Germline V gives CDR1 MNHNS, CDR2 SASEGT. Deletions cut 5 bases from V and 6 bases from J, with 13 bases between. This CDR3 region has 13 residues.

The chain is built from TRBV6-1 and TRBJ2-7; 7 bases fit TRBD2. The germline gives CDR1 MNHNS, CDR2 SASEGT. The CDR3 length is 13 residues. J was trimmed by 2 bases and V by 4 bases; bases with no gene match: 2. In nucleotides, the CDR3 is TGTGCCAGCAGTGTAGCGGGTACCTACGAGCAGTACTTC. Its protein product is CASSVAGTYEQYF.

This chain joins TRBV5-1 and TRBJ2-1; 16 nucleotides agree with TRBD2. Germline lookup yields CDR1 SGHRS and CDR2 YFSETQ. The CDR3 covers 16 residues. V shed 2 bases and J 10 bases; nucleotides not matched to a gene: 6. Here the CDR3 reads CASSLVGTSGRDEQFF. The CDR3, as DNA: TGCGCCAGCAGCTTAGTGGGGACTAGCGGGAGGGACGAGCAGTTCTTC.

The chain is built from TRBV5-8 and TRBJ1-6, with 7 bases identical to TRBD1. J was trimmed by 2 bases and V by 4 bases; bases with no gene match: 9. Germline V gene sequence: CDR1 SGHTS, CDR2 YDEGEE. The CDR3 spans 17 residues. The CDR3 loop reads CASSVRVQGPYNSPLHF. For the CDR3, the DNA is TGTGCCAGCAGCGTCCGGGTACAGGGGCCCTATAATTCACCCCTCCACTTT.

This chain's CDR3 is CASSGQGVGAKNIQYF. CDR3 coding DNA: TGTGCCAGTAGTGGACAGGGGGTGGGGGCCAAAAACATTCAGTACTTC. The chain joins TRBV19 to TRBJ2-4; TRBD1 matches at 10 bases. The germline V gene encodes CDR1 LNHDA and CDR2 SQIVND (reference sequence). CDR3 length: 16 residues. V lost 5 bases and J lost 1; bases outside the gene matches: 5. Looking up the rest from reference TRBV19 and TRBJ2-4 gives the full variable domain: DGGITQSPKYLFRKEGQNVTLSCEQNLNHDAMYWYRQDPGQGLRLIYYSQIVNDFQKGDIAEGYSVSREKKESFPLTVTSAQKNPTAFYLCASSGQGVGAKNIQYFGAGTRLSVL.

The rearrangement joins TRBV6-5 to TRBJ2-7, with 9 bases fitting TRBD2. This CDR3 is built from 14 residues. Losses at the gene ends were 6 bases for V and 0 bases for J; bases not matched to a gene: 3. From germline, CDR1 is MNHEY and CDR2 SVGAGI. The CDR3 DNA sequence: TGTGCCAGCAGACTTAGCGGGAGCTCCTACGAGCAGTACTTC. It yields the protein CASRLSGSSYEQYF.

This chain connects TRBV2 to TRBJ2-3; D gene ambiguous. V was clipped by 4 bases and J by 2 bases, with 10 bases between them. This CDR3 spans 14 amino acids. Germline V lookup: CDR1 SNHLY, CDR2 FYNNEI. CDR3 bases: TGTGCCAGCAGTGTTACTTTTAACACAGATACGCAGTATTTT. As protein: CASSVTFNTDTQYF.

Written as DNA, the CDR3 is TGTGCCAGCAGCTTATATGGCGGCCAACTGTTTTTT. This encodes CASSLYGGQLFF. The gene calls are TRBV7-2 and TRBJ1-4; no definite D call. Per germline, CDR1 SGHTA and CDR2 FQGNSA. CDR3 length: 12 amino acids. Trimming pared 2 bases from V and 12 bases from J, leaving 10 bases between. The full variable domain, with the rest looked up from reference TRBV7-2 and TRBJ1-4, is GAGVSQSPSNKVTEKGKDVELRCDPISGHTALYWYRQSLGQGLEFLIYFQGNSAPDKSGLPSDRFSAERTGGSVSTLTIQRTQQEDSAVYLCASSLYGGQLFFGSGTQLSVL.